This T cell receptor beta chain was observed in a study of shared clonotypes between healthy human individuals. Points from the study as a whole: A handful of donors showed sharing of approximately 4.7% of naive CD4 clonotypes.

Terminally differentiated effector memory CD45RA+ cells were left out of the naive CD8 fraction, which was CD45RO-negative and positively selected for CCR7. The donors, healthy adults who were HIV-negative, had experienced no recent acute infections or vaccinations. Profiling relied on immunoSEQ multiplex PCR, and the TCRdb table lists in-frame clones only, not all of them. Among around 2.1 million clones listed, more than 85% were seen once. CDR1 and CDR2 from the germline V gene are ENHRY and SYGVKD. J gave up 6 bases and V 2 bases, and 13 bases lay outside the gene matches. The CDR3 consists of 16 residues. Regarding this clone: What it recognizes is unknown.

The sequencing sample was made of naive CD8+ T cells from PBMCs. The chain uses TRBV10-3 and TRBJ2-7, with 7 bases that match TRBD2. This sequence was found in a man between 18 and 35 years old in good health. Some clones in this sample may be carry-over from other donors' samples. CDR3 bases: TGTGCCATCAGTGAGACTAGCGCAGGCCGTTTTCGCGAGCAGTACTTC. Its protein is CAISETSAGRFREQYF.